Listed below are T cell receptor beta chains from one sample, sequenced in a study of shared clonotypes between healthy human individuals. Assay: immunoSEQ multiplex PCR; the TCRdb copy retains only in-frame clones and omits some. The sample consists of approximately 2,200,000 clones, roughly 91% of them appearing once. The sequenced sample was naive CD8+ T cells from PBMCs. The receptors originated from a man younger than 35 in good health. Some clones in this sample may be carry-over from other donors' samples. CDR3s include the opening cysteine and the closing phenylalanine or tryptophan. A D gene is named only where the DNA matches it firmly. Clone sizes are given selectively: once, few, many, or a class where the clone is expanded.

CDR3nt: TGTGCCACCAGCAGAATCCGGGACAGCCCCTACGAGCAGTACTTC; CDR3aa: CATSRIRDSPYEQYF; d_gene: TRBD1; j_gene: TRBJ2-7; v_gene: TRBV15; abundance: -
CDR3nt: TGTGCCAGCAGTGAAGCTTTAAGGGGAATGAACACCGGGGAGCTGTTTTTT; CDR3aa: CASSEALRGMNTGELFF; d_gene: -; j_gene: TRBJ2-2; v_gene: TRBV6-1; abundance: -
CDR3nt: TGTGCCAGCAGCCCCCCGGGCTCCTACAATGAGCAGTTCTTC; CDR3aa: CASSPPGSYNEQFF; d_gene: -; j_gene: TRBJ2-1; v_gene: TRBV7-3; abundance: -
CDR3nt: TGTGCCAGCAGCCCCGGGACTAGTGTCAACGAGCAGTACTTC; CDR3aa: CASSPGTSVNEQYF; d_gene: TRBD2; j_gene: TRBJ2-7; v_gene: TRBV7-9; abundance: -
CDR3nt: TGTGCCAGCAGCTTCCGAAACGACCTAAGGGTAGCGGGGAACACCGGGGAGCTGTTTTTT; CDR3aa: CASSFRNDLRVAGNTGELFF; d_gene: TRBD2; j_gene: TRBJ2-2; v_gene: TRBV7-6; abundance: -
CDR3nt: TGTGCCAGCAGTTGGGGACGGAGGGATGTCTATGGCTACACCTTC; CDR3aa: CASSWGRRDVYGYTF; d_gene: -; j_gene: TRBJ1-2; v_gene: TRBV27; abundance: -
CDR3nt: TGTGCTAGTGGTGTGGGGACTTTACTGTTCTTC; CDR3aa: CASGVGTLLFF; d_gene: -; j_gene: TRBJ2-1; v_gene: TRBV12-5; abundance: -
CDR3nt: TGTGCCAGCAGTGGTTACACCGGCGTCCTAGCCAAAAACATTCAGTACTTC; CDR3aa: CASSGYTGVLAKNIQYF; d_gene: -; j_gene: TRBJ2-4; v_gene: TRBV2; abundance: -
CDR3nt: TGTGCCAGCAGTGAAGGAAACCGCGTTGAAGCTTTCTTT; CDR3aa: CASSEGNRVEAFF; d_gene: -; j_gene: TRBJ1-1; v_gene: TRBV25-1; abundance: -
CDR3nt: TGTGCCAGCAGGGAACTAGCGGGAGTGTACAATGAGCAGTTCTTC; CDR3aa: CASRELAGVYNEQFF; d_gene: TRBD2; j_gene: TRBJ2-1; v_gene: TRBV6-6; abundance: -
CDR3nt: TGCAGCGTTGTACGGGGAAACTATGGCTACACCTTC; CDR3aa: CSVVRGNYGYTF; d_gene: -; j_gene: TRBJ1-2; v_gene: TRBV29-1; abundance: -
CDR3nt: TGCGCCAGCAGCCAAGATGGGCAGGGCGATAGCAATCAGCCCCAGCATTTT; CDR3aa: CASSQDGQGDSNQPQHF; d_gene: -; j_gene: TRBJ1-5; v_gene: TRBV4-1; abundance: -
CDR3nt: TGTGCCAGCCTCCTCGGGGGGCTCGACTATGGCTACACCTTC; CDR3aa: CASLLGGLDYGYTF; d_gene: -; j_gene: TRBJ1-2; v_gene: TRBV6-1; abundance: -
CDR3nt: TGTGCCAGCTCACCACCGGACAGAAATCAGCCCCAGCATTTT; CDR3aa: CASSPPDRNQPQHF; d_gene: -; j_gene: TRBJ1-5; v_gene: TRBV18; abundance: -
CDR3nt: TGTGCCAGCACTGGCGGGTTGGTCACCGGGGAGCTGTTTTTT; CDR3aa: CASTGGLVTGELFF; d_gene: -; j_gene: TRBJ2-2; v_gene: TRBV7-8; abundance: -
CDR3nt: TGTGCCAGCAGCCGAATCCCAATGGACAGGGGCGAACAGCCCCAGCATTTT; CDR3aa: CASSRIPMDRGEQPQHF; d_gene: TRBD1; j_gene: TRBJ1-5; v_gene: TRBV7-9; abundance: -
CDR3nt: TGTGCCAGCAGTTTACTTTCACCCAGCGGGGTTACCTACGAGCAGTACTTC; CDR3aa: CASSLLSPSGVTYEQYF; d_gene: TRBD2; j_gene: TRBJ2-7; v_gene: TRBV27; abundance: -
CDR3nt: TGTGCCAGCAGTTTAGGATCAGGCCACAATGAGCAGTTCTTC; CDR3aa: CASSLGSGHNEQFF; d_gene: -; j_gene: TRBJ2-1; v_gene: TRBV27; abundance: -
CDR3nt: TGTGCCAGCAGACTCAGGGACCGTAGCAATCAGCCCCAGCATTTT; CDR3aa: CASRLRDRSNQPQHF; d_gene: -; j_gene: TRBJ1-5; v_gene: TRBV28; abundance: -
CDR3nt: TGTGCCAGCAGCTTGGACAGGGGTGAACAAGAGACCCAGTACTTC; CDR3aa: CASSLDRGEQETQYF; d_gene: TRBD1; j_gene: TRBJ2-5; v_gene: TRBV5-4; abundance: -
CDR3nt: TGTGCCAGCAGTGAGAGTGTGTACGAGCAGTACTTC; CDR3aa: CASSESVYEQYF; d_gene: -; j_gene: TRBJ2-7; v_gene: TRBV2; abundance: -
CDR3nt: TGTGCCAGCAGCTTAGGGCAGCAGTACGAGCAGTACTTC; CDR3aa: CASSLGQQYEQYF; d_gene: -; j_gene: TRBJ2-7; v_gene: TRBV7-9; abundance: -
CDR3nt: TGTGCCAGCAGCACCCCGGGACTAGCGGGATACAATGAGCAGTTCTTC; CDR3aa: CASSTPGLAGYNEQFF; d_gene: TRBD2; j_gene: TRBJ2-1; v_gene: TRBV11-2; abundance: -
CDR3nt: TGTGCCAGCAGCTTAGAATCAGCCTTTAGCTCCTACAATGAGCAGTTCTTC; CDR3aa: CASSLESAFSSYNEQFF; d_gene: -; j_gene: TRBJ2-1; v_gene: TRBV7-7; abundance: -
CDR3nt: TGCGCCAGCAGCTTGGGGACAGGGGGCGTCAATCAGCCCCAGCATTTT; CDR3aa: CASSLGTGGVNQPQHF; d_gene: TRBD1; j_gene: TRBJ1-5; v_gene: TRBV5-1; abundance: -
CDR3nt: TGTGCCAGCAGCTTATATAGGGCCGAAGGTTCCAACTCCTACGAGCAGTACTTC; CDR3aa: CASSLYRAEGSNSYEQYF; d_gene: -; j_gene: TRBJ2-7; v_gene: TRBV11-2; abundance: -
CDR3nt: TGTGCCAGCAGCCCCCGGAGGGCCCAGTTCTTC; CDR3aa: CASSPRRAQFF; d_gene: -; j_gene: TRBJ2-1; v_gene: TRBV5-8; abundance: once